The clone carrying this TCR beta chain was recorded at least ten times. Its antigen remains unidentified. CDR3 length: 13 amino acids. Germline CDR1 WSHSY, CDR2 SAAADI. Trimming removed 7 bases from V and 0 bases from J, with 9 bases in between. The sample originates from a study of T-cell reconstitution after alpha-beta-depleted transplantation in children. Study-wide results and caveats: Reportedly, roughly two months post-transplant, alpha-beta T cells arose from several hundred expanded graft clones. The authors attributed T-cell counts and diversity one year after transplant mostly to newly produced T cells. In some patients, recipient T cells and intrathymic progenitors surviving conditioning explained high day-60 diversity.

It was with unique molecular identifiers that the TCRbeta library was prepared. TCRdb used MiXCR to reprocess the PCR reads, holding one entry per CDR3 protein. The table lists 250,000 or so distinct CDR3 sequences, roughly 7.7% of them singletons. The material sequenced was PBMCs, mostly from graft donor cells, taken 180 days after TCRalphabeta/CD19-depleted stem cell transplant. The receptor's source is a male patient younger than 18 who had a stem cell transplant for acute lymphoblastic leukemia, so the T cells may come from the graft donor. The chain combines TRBV10-2 with TRBJ2-5; D may be TRBD1 or TRBD2 (5 bases each). CDR3 amino acids: CASNVGDQETQYF. The CDR3, as DNA: TGCGCCAGCAATGTGGGGGACCAAGAGACCCAGTACTTC.